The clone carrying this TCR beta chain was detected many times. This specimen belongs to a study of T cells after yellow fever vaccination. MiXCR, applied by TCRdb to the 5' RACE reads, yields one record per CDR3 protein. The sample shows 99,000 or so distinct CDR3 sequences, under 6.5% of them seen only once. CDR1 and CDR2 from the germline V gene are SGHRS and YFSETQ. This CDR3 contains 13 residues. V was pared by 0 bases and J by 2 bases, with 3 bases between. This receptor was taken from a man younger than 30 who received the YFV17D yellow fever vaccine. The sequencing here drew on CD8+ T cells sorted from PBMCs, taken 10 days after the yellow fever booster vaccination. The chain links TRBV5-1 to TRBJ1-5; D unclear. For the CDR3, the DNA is TGCGCCAGCAGCTTGGTTGGCAATCAGCCCCAGCATTTT. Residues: CASSLVGNQPQHF.